A single sample is the source of the 10 T cell receptor beta chains below, sequenced in a study of blood T cells in healthy people across ages. The second PCR ran about 6 to 12 cycles with a sample-barcoded 5' primer and J-beta primers. TCRdb reprocessed the 5' RACE reads with MiXCR, giving one entry per CDR3 protein. The table lists some 900,000 distinct CDR3 sequences, 45% to 50% of them singletons. The source material was blood. These receptors all stem from a man aged 25-45 years in good health.

This clonotype was picked up a small number of times. The chain joins TRBV5-5 to TRBJ2-5; 8 bases agree with TRBD1. This CDR3 contains 13 residues. Per germline, CDR1 SGHKS and CDR2 YYEKEE (reference sequence). The V and J ends lost 6 bases and 3 bases, in that order; junction bases with no gene match: 4. The CDR3 sequence: CASILTGEETQYF. The CDR3 DNA reads as TGTGCCAGCATCCTGACAGGGGAAGAGACCCAGTACTTC.

This clonotype has just a few counts. CDR3 coding DNA: TGTGCCAGCAGACTCTCAGGGCTAGGGGCCAACGTCCTGACTTTC. This gives the protein CASRLSGLGANVLTF. The V gene is TRBV27, the J gene TRBJ2-6, with a tentative D call TRBD1 (5 bases). Germline V lookup: CDR1 MNHEY, CDR2 SMNVEV (reference sequence). CDR3 length: 15 residues. V was pared by 6 bases and J by 4 bases, with 13 bases between.

The rearrangement links TRBV19 to TRBJ2-3, with D perhaps given as TRBD1 or TRBD2 (7 bases each). The CDR3 totals 15 residues. The ends were cut back, 7 bases at V and 1 base at J, with 15 bases in the middle. The germline CDR1 and CDR2 sequences are LNHDA and SQIVND (reference sequence). The CDR3 region is CASIAGDRRTDTQYF. CDR3 DNA sequence: TGTGCCAGTATTGCGGGGGACAGACGCACAGATACGCAGTATTTT.

V gene TRBV14 combines with J gene TRBJ2-1, with TRBD2 as a possible D gene (5 bases). The length of the CDR3 is 15 residues. Trimming shortened V by 4 bases and J by 4 bases, and 14 bases separated the two germline ends. The germline V gene has CDR1 SGHDN and CDR2 FVKESK. This CDR3 is CASSRGPVVYNEQFF. CDR3 nucleotides: TGTGCCAGCAGCCGAGGGCCGGTAGTGTACAATGAGCAGTTCTTC. The variable domain in full, completed from reference TRBV14 and TRBJ2-1, reads EAGVTQFPSHSVIEKGQTVTLRCDPISGHDNLYWYRRVMGKEIKFLLHFVKESKQDESGMPNNRFLAERTGGTYSTLKVQPAELEDSGVYFCASSRGPVVYNEQFFGPGTRLTVL.

This clonotype was seen only a few times. The rearrangement links TRBV28 to TRBJ2-7; TRBD2 is a possible D gene (7 bases). This CDR3 comprises 13 residues. Trimming left V 2 bases short and J 12 bases short, with 17 bases between. The V gene's germline CDR1 is MDHEN and CDR2 SYDVKM. This chain's CDR3 is CASSLPEGGRLYF. Written as DNA, the CDR3 is TGTGCCAGCAGTTTACCGGAGGGGGGGCGTCTGTACTTC. The full variable domain, completed using reference TRBV28 and TRBJ2-7, is DVKVTQSSRYLVKRTGEKVFLECVQDMDHENMFWYRQDPGLGLRLIYFSYDVKMKEKGDIPEGYSVSREKKERFSLILESASTNQTSMYLCASSLPEGGRLYFGPGTRLTVT.

The sample holds one count of this clonotype. The V call is TRBV29-1, the J call TRBJ1-2; the D gene is possibly TRBD1 (6 bases). Trimming removed 4 bases at V and 5 bases at J, with 11 bases between. The CDR3 length is 12 residues. Germline CDR1 is SQVTM and CDR2 is ANQGSEA. The CDR3 coding sequence is TGCAGCGTTGGGCAGGGGCAATATGGCTACACCTTC. Its translation: CSVGQGQYGYTF.

This clonotype has a count of ten or more. One junction end disagrees with the germline gene, perhaps due to a read error. This sequence joins TRBV5-4 and TRBJ2-5, with TRBD2 as a possible D gene (6 bases). The CDR3 runs 14 residues. CDR1 SGHNT and CDR2 YYREEE come from the germline V gene (reference sequence). CDR3 sequence reads: CASSWGTAQETQYF. CDR3 sequence (DNA): TGCGCCAGCAGCTGGGGGACTGCCCAAGAGACCCAGTACTTC.

This clonotype was seen repeatedly, ten times or more. The CDR3 coding sequence is TGTGCCAGCTCCCCCCGGGACTATAACAATGAGCAGTTCTTC. It codes for CASSPRDYNNEQFF. The V call is TRBV18, the J call TRBJ2-1; 7 nucleotides align to TRBD2. Germline CDR1 and CDR2: KGHSH and LQKENI. The CDR3 has 14 residues. V dropped 6 bases and J dropped 5; count of bases not matched to a gene: 7.

This clonotype occurred a few times. J is TRBJ2-7 and V is TRBV5-1; perhaps TRBD1 as D (6 bases). V lost 2 bases and J 2 bases, leaving 20 bases between the germline ends. CDR3 length: 17 residues. CDR1 SGHRS and CDR2 YFSETQ come from the germline V gene. Written as DNA, the CDR3 is TGCGCCAGCAGCTTAGCTAGAGGACAGCGAGATACCTACGAGCAGTACTTC. It encodes CASSLARGQRDTYEQYF.

This clonotype was detected only a few times. The chain is built from TRBV4-2 and TRBJ1-1; D gene unclear. CDR1 and CDR2 from the germline V gene are LGHNA and YNFKEQ. The CDR3 spans 15 residues. The ends were cut back, 2 bases at V and 0 bases at J, with 10 bases in the middle. The chain's CDR3 is CASSQRTGMNTEAFF. Written as DNA, the CDR3 is TGTGCCAGCAGCCAACGGACGGGGATGAACACTGAAGCTTTCTTT.